This T cell receptor beta chain was recovered during a study of T cell responses to AZD1222 COVID-19 vaccine. The repertoire was sequenced with immunoSEQ multiplex PCR; TCRdb's copy has only in-frame clones and lacks some. The data hold 150,000 to 200,000 clones, with roughly 92% observed a single time. This CDR3 spans 13 amino acids. Germline values: CDR1 SGHRS, CDR2 YFSETQ. Between the trimmed V and J ends, which lost 0 bases and 3 bases, there was a span of 7 bases. This sequence was found in an adult in good health. The material was peripheral blood, obtained on day 0 of AZD1222 vaccination. The V gene is TRBV5-1, the J gene TRBJ2-7; unclear D gene. CDR3: CASSLEYVYEQYF. In DNA form, the CDR3 reads TGCGCCAGCAGCTTGGAGTACGTCTACGAGCAGTACTTC. The entire variable domain, with the rest obtained from reference TRBV5-1 and TRBJ2-7, is as follows: KAGVTQTPRYLIKTRGQQVTLSCSPISGHRSVSWYQQTPGQGLQFLFEYFSETQRNKGNFPGRFSGRQFSNSRSEMNVSTLELGDSALYLCASSLEYVYEQYFGPGTRLTVT.